This TCR beta chain was documented in a study of blood T cell repertoires in COVID-19. About the study: The United States, Italy and Spain supplied acute and convalescent COVID-19 samples.

From germline, CDR1 is KGHSH and CDR2 LQKENI. The CDR3 is made up of 15 amino acids. V lost 3 bases to trimming and J lost 6 bases; unmatched junction nucleotides: 7. Some clones are missing from TCRdb's copy, which holds only in-frame ones; the method was immunoSEQ multiplex PCR. Of about 170,000 clones detected, around four fifths appear once; the ten largest clones hold less than 4.5%. The rearrangement joins TRBV18 to TRBJ2-5; 10 nucleotides agree with TRBD2. The sequencing input was PBMCs or T cells enriched from blood (not recorded which). This receptor was identified in a woman in her forties or fifties in a cohort exposed to, infected with or recovered from COVID-19 (not recorded which). In nucleotides, the CDR3 is TGTGCCAGCTCACCTGCCGGGACTAGCGTGCAGACCCAGTACTTC. As protein: CASSPAGTSVQTQYF.